These 18 T cell receptor beta chains share one sample of origin, sequenced in a study of cytomegalovirus exposure and HLA in healthy donors. The PCR was carried out with 60 Vbeta primers and 13 Jbeta primers. Produced via immunoSEQ multiplex PCR; TCRdb's table is partial and in-frame only. The sample's table shows more than 100,000 clones. The specimen sequenced was PBMCs. Every receptor here comes from a woman in her thirties or forties in good health and CMV-seronegative.

Here the CDR3 DNA reads TGTGCCAGCAGCGAAGCTAACACAGATACGCAGTATTTT. Protein: CASSEANTDTQYF. The gene calls are TRBV7-2 and TRBJ2-3; D is unclear. The CDR3 length is 13 residues. The ends were cut back, 5 bases at V and 2 bases at J, with 8 bases in the middle. CDR1 SGHTA and CDR2 FQGNSA come from the germline V gene.

The chain uses TRBV2 and TRBJ1-2; possibly TRBD1 for D (6 bases). This CDR3 is built from 14 residues. Per germline, CDR1 SNHLY and CDR2 FYNNEI. The V gene lost 2 bases and the J gene lost 4 bases, with 11 bases spanning the gap. CDR3 DNA sequence: TGTGCCAGCAGTGAAAGGGGGATCAGCTATGGCTACACCTTC. Residues: CASSERGISYGYTF.

This chain links TRBV6-1 with TRBJ1-2; D unresolved. Trimming took off 6 bases at V and 0 bases at J, with 11 bases between the two ends. Looked up from germline, CDR1 is MNHNS and CDR2 is SASEGT. The CDR3 is made up of 14 amino acids. CDR3 coding DNA: TGTGCCAGCAGAGAACAGTGGTCTAACTATGGCTACACCTTC. It encodes CASREQWSNYGYTF.

The chain carries TRBV28 and TRBJ2-5; 7 bases are a match to TRBD2. V shed 6 bases, J shed 2 bases, and the junction held 6 bases outside the gene matches. The CDR3 extends over 14 amino acids. Per the germline V gene, CDR1 is MDHEN and CDR2 is SYDVKM. For the CDR3, the DNA is TGTGCCAGCAGCTCGGGGGGACCTCAAGAGACCCAGTACTTC. Its protein is CASSSGGPQETQYF.

In DNA form, the CDR3 reads TGTGCCAGCAGTCCTCCGGACAGGACTAACTATGGCTACACCTTC. This translates into CASSPPDRTNYGYTF. The chain combines TRBV28 with TRBJ1-2; 7 positions match TRBD1. The CDR3 has 15 amino acids. Unmatched junction bases numbered 6, after V lost 5 bases and J lost 0 bases. The germline CDR1 and CDR2 sequences are MDHEN and SYDVKM.

The V call is TRBV28, the J call TRBJ1-2; tentatively, D is TRBD1 (6 bases). The CDR3 totals 11 residues. With 7 bases removed from V and 8 bases from J, the gap between germline ends came to 11 bases. From germline, CDR1 is MDHEN and CDR2 SYDVKM. Here the CDR3 reads CASTLGGGYTF. For the CDR3, the DNA is TGTGCCAGCACCTTAGGGGGAGGCTACACCTTC.

The chain combines TRBV10-2 with TRBJ1-1, with D possibly being TRBD1 (5 bases). Deletions cut 6 bases from V and 5 bases from J, with 10 bases between. The CDR3 sequence is 12 residues long. Germline CDR1 and CDR2: WSHSY and SAAADI. The CDR3 coding sequence is TGCGCCAGCAGGCAGGGTAAAACTGAAGCTTTCTTT. Translated: CASRQGKTEAFF.

V gene TRBV19 combines with J gene TRBJ1-5, with no clear D. CDR3 size: 13 residues. The germline V and J ends were trimmed by 5 bases and 3 bases, with 8 bases remaining between them. CDR1 and CDR2 (germline): LNHDA, SQIVND (reference sequence). The CDR3 bases are TGTGCCAGTAGTTATACAATCAATCAGCCCCAGCATTTT. This sequence encodes CASSYTINQPQHF.

The chain employs TRBV29-1 and TRBJ1-2; a weak D match, TRBD1 (6 bases). The CDR3 is 17 residues long. From germline, CDR1 is SQVTM and CDR2 ANQGSEA. V was clipped by 1 base and J by 2 bases, with 20 bases between them. CDR3 DNA: TGCAGCGTTGAAGCCCACCCCGGGAAGGGGGTAAACTATGGCTACACCTTC. Encoded protein: CSVEAHPGKGVNYGYTF.

V usage is TRBV25-1 and J usage is TRBJ1-3; 7 bases map to TRBD1. CDR1 and CDR2 from the germline V gene are MGHDK and SYGVNS. This CDR3 contains 15 residues. V gave up 5 bases and J gave up 7 bases; unmatched junction bases: 11. The CDR3 region is CASSSGGSKGNTIYF. CDR3 bases: TGTGCCAGCAGTTCAGGGGGGAGTAAAGGGAACACCATATATTTT.

V usage is TRBV5-1 and J usage is TRBJ1-4; D is ambiguous. V lost 4 bases and J lost 4, with 17 bases in between. The germline V gene has CDR1 SGHRS and CDR2 YFSETQ. The CDR3 extends over 16 amino acids. For the CDR3, the DNA is TGCGCCAGCAGCCTGCCTTGGCCAGGAATTAATGAAAAACTGTTTTTT. It codes for CASSLPWPGINEKLFF.

This rearrangement joins TRBV7-9 to TRBJ1-5; D not certain. This CDR3 is built from 16 residues. In germline, CDR1 is SEHNR, CDR2 FQNEAQ (reference sequence). V lost 1 base, J lost 1 base, and 11 bases lay in between. As DNA, the CDR3 is TGTGCCAGCAGCTTAGTTAGCCCGGAGAGCAATCAGCCCCAGCATTTT. Translating gives CASSLVSPESNQPQHF. Looking up the rest from reference TRBV7-9 and TRBJ1-5 gives the full variable domain: DTGVSQNPRHKITKRGQNVTFRCDPISEHNRLYWYRQTLGQGPEFLTYFQNEAQLEKSRLLSDRFSAERPKGSFSTLEIQRTEQGDSAMYLCASSLVSPESNQPQHFGDGTRLSIL.

This chain links TRBV6-6 with TRBJ1-2, with D perhaps matching TRBD1 (6 bases). The V gene lost 4 bases and the J gene lost 1 base, with 13 bases spanning the gap. The CDR3 is 15 amino acids. CDR1 is MNHNY, CDR2 SVGAGI, per germline (reference sequence). This CDR3 reads CASSFRQALNYGYTF. The CDR3, as DNA: TGTGCCAGCAGTTTCCGACAGGCCCTTAACTATGGCTACACCTTC.

The chain joins TRBV2 to TRBJ2-7; TRBD2 matches 7 bases. The CDR3 sequence is 12 residues long. Germline CDR1 is SNHLY and CDR2 is FYNNEI. V lost 8 bases to trimming and J lost 2 bases; unmatched junction nucleotides: 3. The CDR3 loop is CASLGGTYEQYF. DNA of the CDR3: TGTGCCAGCTTGGGGGGGACCTACGAGCAGTACTTC.

This sequence joins TRBV2 and TRBJ2-5; D not certain. V lost 4 bases to trimming and J lost 0 bases, with 9 bases between them. Germline V CDR1 and CDR2: SNHLY, FYNNEI. The CDR3 is 14 residues long. The CDR3 coding sequence is TGTGCCAGCAGTGCAATCGGGTACCAAGAGACCCAGTACTTC. Translating gives CASSAIGYQETQYF.

The chain recombines TRBV6-1 with TRBJ1-3, with D possibly TRBD1 on 6 matching bases. The length of the CDR3 is 15 residues. Germline V gene lookup returns CDR1 MNHNS and CDR2 SASEGT. V was clipped by 5 bases and J by 2 bases, with 13 bases between them. CDR3 nucleotides: TGTGCCAGCAGTCCGACTCAGGGGACTGGAAACACCATATATTTT. Translating it yields CASSPTQGTGNTIYF.

The chain carries TRBV10-3 and TRBJ2-5; 8 nucleotides align to TRBD1. The J call may be in error: the DNA end matches TRBJ2-7 better. Germline assignment: CDR1 ENHRY and CDR2 SYGVKD. This CDR3 comprises 13 residues. CDR3 sequence (DNA): TGTGCCATCACCACAGGGGGACCGGGCGAGCAGTACTTC. This encodes CAITTGGPGEQYF.

J is TRBJ1-1 and V is TRBV7-2; TRBD1 aligns across 8 bases. V dropped 5 bases and J dropped 0; count of bases not matched to a gene: 2. The CDR3 length is 14 residues. The germline V gene has CDR1 SGHTA and CDR2 FQGNSA. CDR3 loop: CASSAGQVNTEAFF. CDR3 coding DNA: TGTGCCAGCAGCGCGGGACAGGTGAACACTGAAGCTTTCTTT. Full variable domain (outside the CDR3, taken from reference TRBV7-2 and TRBJ1-1): GAGVSQSPSNKVTEKGKDVELRCDPISGHTALYWYRQSLGQGLEFLIYFQGNSAPDKSGLPSDRFSAERTGGSVSTLTIQRTQQEDSAVYLCASSAGQVNTEAFFGQGTRLTVV.